The sequence of this T cell receptor (beta chain) was determined in a study of cytomegalovirus exposure and HLA in healthy donors. Clones were read by immunoSEQ multiplex PCR, and TCRdb kept only the in-frame ones, dropping some. The table lists about 160,000 clones, roughly 86% of them singletons, with 9% to 12% in the top ten. About this clone: The antigen is unknown.

The study, taken as a whole, reports: Subsequent analysis showed first-cohort TCR clusters tending to co-occur in 120 or so validation repertoires. Most TCRs appeared rarely, but some public TCRs recurred in many donors. Testing in vitro showed a few CMV-associated chains specific for CMV antigens. The authors listed over 150 TCR beta chains as cytomegalovirus-associated.

Germline lookup yields CDR1 GTSNPN and CDR2 SVGIG (reference sequence). V lost 2 bases to trimming and J lost 7 bases, with 14 bases between them. The CDR3 is 13 amino acids. This clonotype was obtained from a woman between 18 and 29 years old in good health and CMV-seropositive. J is TRBJ1-2 and V is TRBV30; D call uncertain. Sequences were obtained from PBMCs. CDR3 sequence reads: CAWSQERRSGYTF. The CDR3 bases are TGTGCCTGGAGTCAAGAGCGAAGGTCTGGCTACACCTTC.